What follows is one T cell receptor beta chain and its context. Its antigen is as yet unknown. The CDR3 has 14 residues. Germline CDR1 reads ENHRY; CDR2 reads SYGVKD. Trimming removed 2 bases from V and 6 bases from J, with 10 bases in between. These data come from a study of T cell responses to AZD1222 COVID-19 vaccine. The overall study: Combined were second doses at about 4 or about 12 weeks. Points from the study as a whole: The study sampled repertoires only after the peak T cell response. Spike-specific TCR depth and breadth grew after two AZD1222 doses.

Generated by immunoSEQ multiplex PCR, the TCRdb table keeps only in-frame clones and is missing some. Here the sample spans roughly 120,000 clones, around nine tenths being singletons. Material: peripheral blood, obtained on day 0 of AZD1222 vaccination. This clonotype was obtained from an adult in good health. The V gene is TRBV10-3, the J gene TRBJ1-4, with a tentative D call TRBD1 (6 bases). The CDR3 sequence is CAISEQAGDEKLFF. The CDR3, as DNA: TGTGCCATCAGTGAGCAAGCAGGGGATGAAAAACTGTTTTTT.